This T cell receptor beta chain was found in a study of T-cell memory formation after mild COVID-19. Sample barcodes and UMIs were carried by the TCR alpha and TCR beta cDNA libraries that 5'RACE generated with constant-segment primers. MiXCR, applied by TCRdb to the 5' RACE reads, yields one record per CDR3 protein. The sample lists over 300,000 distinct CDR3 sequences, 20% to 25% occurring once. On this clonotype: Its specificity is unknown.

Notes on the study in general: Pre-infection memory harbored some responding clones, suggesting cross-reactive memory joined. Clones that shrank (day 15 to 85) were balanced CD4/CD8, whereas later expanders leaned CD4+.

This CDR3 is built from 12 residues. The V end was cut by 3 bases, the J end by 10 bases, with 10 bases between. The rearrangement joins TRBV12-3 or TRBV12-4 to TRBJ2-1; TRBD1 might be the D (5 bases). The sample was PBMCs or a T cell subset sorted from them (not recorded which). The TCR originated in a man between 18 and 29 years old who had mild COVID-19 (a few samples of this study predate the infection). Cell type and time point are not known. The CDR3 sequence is CASSFIQGEQFF. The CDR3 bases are TGTGCCAGCAGTTTCATTCAGGGCGAGCAGTTCTTC.